The entry that follows covers one T cell receptor beta chain sequence. Its antigen is unidentified. Germline V gene lookup returns CDR1 LGHNA and CDR2 YNFKEQ. V shed 0 bases and J shed 5 bases, with 10 bases lying between them. The CDR3 is made up of 14 amino acids. All donors participated as healthy donors of bone marrow. The sample is drawn from a study of cytomegalovirus exposure and HLA in healthy donors. General study results and limits: An analysis that was carried out later associated approximately 17,000 TCR beta sequences with HLA alleles at 0.05 false discovery rate. Cytomegalovirus status, reportedly, was diagnosed with high specificity and sensitivity by the classifier. In an earlier analysis, productive rearrangement rates for most beta V segments clustered near 87% or 30%.

The PCR used 60 Vbeta and 13 Jbeta primers. Repertoires were generated with immunoSEQ multiplex PCR, while TCRdb's copy carries only in-frame clones and drops some. The sample consists of about 160,000 clones, roughly 76% of them appearing once. Sequencing was done on a sample of PBMCs. The chain links TRBV4-2 to TRBJ2-5, with D possibly being TRBD1 (5 bases). This TCR derives from a woman between 45 and 60 years old in good health and CMV-seronegative. The CDR3 here is CASSQDGAGETQYF. For the CDR3, the DNA is TGTGCCAGCAGCCAAGATGGGGCAGGGGAGACCCAGTACTTC.